The clone carrying this T cell receptor beta chain turned up a few times. Its antigen remains unidentified. Making TCR cDNA involved 5'RACE template switching, which added UMIs and a universal primer site. TCRdb reanalysed the 5' RACE reads using MiXCR and keeps one entry per CDR3 protein. The sample lists about 160,000 distinct CDR3 sequences; under 7.5% were seen once. Looked up from germline, CDR1 is MNHNS and CDR2 is SASEGT. The CDR3 contains 16 residues. V gave up 4 bases and J gave up 4 bases, with 19 bases separating them. This sample stems from a study of T cells after yellow fever vaccination. The overall study: Preparation used SMART-Seq v4 Ultra Low Input for the low-cell-number fractions. Study-level points and caveats: When the response was secondary, it was weaker but reached its peak faster, day 5 versus 15. Relatively few clonotypes were ones that appeared in both CD4 and CD8 compartments.

The clonotype was recovered from a man between 18 and 29 years old who received the YFV17D yellow fever vaccine. This chain joins TRBV6-1 and TRBJ1-2; D uncertain. This specimen was CD4+ T cells sorted from PBMCs, taken 5 days after the first yellow fever vaccination. The CDR3: CASSVGSTAGGYGYTF. The DNA of the CDR3 is TGTGCCAGCAGTGTTGGTTCAACGGCAGGCGGCTATGGCTACACCTTC.